This paragraph covers one TCR beta chain sequence. What this receptor recognizes is not known. Per-nucleotide qualities are absent, and no much larger clonotype sits a single base away. Collaborating institutions collected whole blood in K2EDTA tubes following their own protocols. Collaborator samples were shipped for TCRbeta analysis as frozen whole blood, isolated PBMCs, or DNA extracted from either sample type. TCRbeta CDR3 regions were amplified from genomic DNA by means of the immunoSEQ Assay, a bias-controlled multiplex PCR. In the original analysis: The number of nucleated cells in each sample was estimated from the amplification of reference gene primers within the assay. To quantify the absolute abundance of each unique TCRbeta CDR3 rearrangement, sequence reads were collapsed and filtered. For each sample, productive Simpson clonality was calculated by taking the square root of Simpson's diversity index across productive rearrangements. Sourced from immuneACCESS, this table was stored by TCRdb with only in-frame sequences that have V and J called. A share of the clones is absent; for the studies checked, an unresolved V gene accounts for under half, and the remainder has no known explanation. Clone size and the V and J calls come from that table; the DNA yielded D and trimming. Here the sample has 68,000 or so clones; over 60% occur a single time. Clones ranked in the top ten supply about 24% of the sample.

This record belongs to a study of blood T cell repertoires in COVID-19 (dated by TCRdb to 2018 to 2020). Background on the whole study: Collaborator samples came from the United States, Italy and Spain and covered acute and convalescent phases of COVID-19. The samples were drawn from two sources: the first 160 participants of the ongoing ImmuneRACE study, and 1,000 to 1,500 subjects contributed by 6 global collaborators. Where available, HLA class I and class II types were obtained from metadata supplied by the sample provider rather than from assay-based typing. The repertoires were released in a freely available public database intended as a resource for research on the immune response to SARS-CoV-2. The material from the prospective study consisted of cDNA or gDNA derived from T cells, B-cell-depleted T cells, or PBMCs. The dataset comprised deeply sampled blood TCRbeta repertoires from subjects exposed to, actively infected with, or recovered from COVID-19. A de-identified subject ID, COVID-19 status, age in years and sex were almost always included in the sample metadata. Results and caveats for the whole study, not just this receptor: The quantity of clinical and demographic metadata differed by source and by participant and was supplied without curation.

The clonotype comes from a human donor in a cohort sampled during active COVID-19. What was sequenced was peripheral blood.

The DNA sequence follows: TGTGCCAGCAGTAGGACGAATGAACCCGGGACTAGCGCGTACAATGAGCAGTTCTTC. Translation gives CASSRTNEPGTSAYNEQFF. Recombination joined TRBV27 with TRBJ2-1, with 10 bases matching TRBD2. The germline V gene (reference sequence) gives CDR1 as MNHEY and CDR2 as SMNVEV. The CDR3 spans 19 residues, from the cysteine through the phenylalanine. Only the CDR3 part of the read is kept: 57 bases, read in frame from the first base. Relative to germline, V is missing 5 bases and J is missing 4 bases, with 17 bases of the junction outside any gene match.